This T cell receptor beta chain was sequenced in a study of Graves' ophthalmopathy and Graves' hyperthyroidism. Researchers took RNA transcripts and amplified TCR beta CDR3 regions from them. First-round RT-PCR used HTBI primers; second-round multiplex PCR followed. MiXCR was run by TCRdb on the multiplex PCR reads, yielding one entry per CDR3 protein. The table records some 1.1 million distinct CDR3 sequences, 36% of them present only once. Only a few counts were recorded for this clonotype. This CDR3 is 15 amino acids long. Trimming cost V 2 bases and J 2 bases; bases outside gene matches: 8. Germline assignment: CDR1 DFQATT and CDR2 SNEGSKA (reference sequence).

Sequences were obtained from peripheral blood or thyroid tissue (not recorded which). The chain joins TRBV20-1 to TRBJ2-7, with 8 bases that match TRBD2. The sequence came from an adult man with Graves' hyperthyroidism. The CDR3 DNA reads TGCAGTGCTAGACATACTAGCGGCCGGACCTACGAGCAGTACTTC. This gives the protein CSARHTSGRTYEQYF.